These 29 T cell receptor beta chains came from one sample sequenced in a study of blood T cell repertoires in COVID-19. The table came from immunoSEQ multiplex PCR; TCRdb's copy has only in-frame clones and leaves some out. The table lists about 160,000 clones, 82% of them singletons. The specimen was PBMCs or T cells enriched from blood (not recorded which). The source of these receptors is a man aged 55 to 70 who had recovered from COVID-19.

Points on this clone: The junction and the germline gene differ at one end; a read error may be behind it. The chain couples TRBV7-9 to TRBJ2-5; D is unresolved. The CDR3 has 13 amino acids. Looked up from germline, CDR1 is SEHNR and CDR2 is FQNEAQ (reference sequence). CDR3 DNA sequence: TGTGTCAGCATAGCCCGTAACCAAGAGACCCAGTACTTC. Residues: CVSIARNQETQYF.

V is TRBV2 and J is TRBJ2-3, with TRBD2 matching over 12 bases. J lost 5 bases, V lost 6 bases, and 3 bases had no gene match. The CDR3 runs 14 residues. Germline-derived CDR1 and CDR2 are SNHLY and FYNNEI. In nucleotides, the CDR3 is TGTGCCAGCAGGGCACTAGCGGGAGGAGATACGCAGTATTTT. Amino acid sequence: CASRALAGGDTQYF.

The V and J genes are TRBV6-5 and TRBJ2-7; 7 bases fit TRBD2. CDR3 length: 15 residues. CDR1 is MNHEY, CDR2 SVGAGI, per germline. With V trimmed by 0 bases and J by 3 bases, 5 bases remained unmatched. This chain's CDR3 is CASSYSSGGSYEQYF. The CDR3 nucleotides read TGTGCCAGCAGTTACTCAAGTGGCGGGAGCTACGAGCAGTACTTC.

The rearrangement links TRBV9 to TRBJ2-1; 8 bases align to TRBD1. V shed 0 bases, J shed 1 base, and the junction held 9 bases outside the gene matches. The CDR3 covers 18 residues. In germline, CDR1 is SGDLS, CDR2 YYNGEE. CDR3 sequence: CASSVGDSGGASYNEQFF. In nucleotides, the CDR3 is TGTGCCAGCAGCGTAGGGGATTCAGGGGGCGCGTCCTACAATGAGCAGTTCTTC.

The chain has TRBV2 and TRBJ1-2; D might be TRBD1 (5 bases). Per the germline V gene, CDR1 is SNHLY and CDR2 is FYNNEI. This CDR3 region has 16 residues. V was clipped by 0 bases and J by 7 bases, with 18 bases between them. CDR3 nucleotide sequence: TGTGCCAGCAGTGAAGCGAGACTGCAGGGTAGTAGTGGCTACACCTTC. Amino acids: CASSEARLQGSSGYTF.

The chain has TRBV12-3 or TRBV12-4 and TRBJ2-1; D uncertain. The V gene lost 7 bases and the J gene lost 9 bases, with 13 bases spanning the gap. The CDR3 totals 12 residues. CDR3 DNA sequence: TGTGCCAGCACTGAAGACCCGGGTGAGCAGTTCTTC. It codes for CASTEDPGEQFF.

The gene calls are TRBV9 and TRBJ1-6; 7 bases line up with TRBD1. V was pared by 0 bases and J by 7 bases, with 4 bases of the junction left unmatched. The CDR3 length is 15 residues. CDR1 SGDLS and CDR2 YYNGEE come from the germline V gene. The CDR3 region has the DNA TGTGCCAGCAGCGTAGAGGGGGCGCGGAATTCACCCCTCCACTTT. Its protein is CASSVEGARNSPLHF.

The rearrangement uses TRBV15 and TRBJ2-1; a possible D gene is TRBD2 (6 bases). V lost 0 bases to trimming and J lost 6 bases, with 6 bases between them. This CDR3 has 13 residues. Germline V CDR1 and CDR2: LNHNV, YYDKDF (reference sequence). Here the CDR3 reads CATSREGGNEQFF. DNA for the CDR3: TGTGCCACCAGCAGAGAGGGAGGCAATGAGCAGTTCTTC.

This chain uses TRBV3-1 (or the pseudogene TRBV3-2) with TRBJ2-7; no clear D. The germline CDR1 and CDR2 sequences are LGHDT and YNNKEL (reference sequence). There are 13 residues in the CDR3. Trimming took 2 bases from V and 3 from J, leaving 8 bases between them. Here the CDR3 DNA reads TGTGCCAGCAGCCAAATCTCGGGCTACGAGCAGTACTTC. Amino acids: CASSQISGYEQYF.

In regard to this clone: Different DNA sequences within this sample yield the same CDR3. This chain links TRBV18 with TRBJ2-7; D perhaps matches TRBD2 (5 bases). With 3 bases removed from V and 5 bases from J, the gap between germline ends came to 8 bases. The CDR3 sequence is 12 residues long. Germline-derived CDR1 and CDR2 are KGHSH and LQKENI. This CDR3 reads CASSPSRDEQYF. The CDR3 nucleotides are TGTGCCAGCTCACCCTCGAGGGACGAGCAGTACTTC.

The rearrangement uses TRBV28 and TRBJ1-3; D is undetermined. V gave up 6 bases and J gave up 0 bases, with 21 bases separating them. The germline gives CDR1 MDHEN, CDR2 SYDVKM. This CDR3 contains 18 residues. The CDR3 protein is CASSLTRTGITSGNTIYF. The CDR3 DNA sequence: TGTGCCAGCAGCCTTACACGTACGGGGATCACCTCTGGAAACACCATATATTTT.

This clone appeared a few times. The chain joins TRBV7-3 to TRBJ2-2; D is perhaps TRBD1 (7 bases). V lost 2 bases, J lost 3 bases, and 13 bases lay in between. The CDR3 runs 16 residues. The V gene's germline CDR1 is SGHTA and CDR2 FQGTGA. CDR3 region: CASSLGGGADTGELFF. Written as DNA, the CDR3 is TGTGCCAGCAGCTTAGGAGGGGGCGCCGACACCGGGGAGCTGTTTTTT.

This chain connects TRBV6-5 to TRBJ1-4; maybe TRBD1 (5 bases). The CDR3 spans 14 residues. Trimming took 6 bases from V and 8 from J, leaving 16 bases between them. Germline CDR1 MNHEY, CDR2 SVGAGI. CDR3 loop: CASRTRQGREKLFF. CDR3 nucleotide sequence: TGTGCCAGCAGAACCAGGCAGGGAAGGGAAAAACTGTTTTTT.

The chain employs TRBV5-1 and TRBJ1-1, with 9 bases lining up with TRBD1. The CDR3 is made up of 16 amino acids. V lost 4 bases, J lost 3 bases, and 10 bases stayed unmatched. Looked up from germline, CDR1 is SGHRS and CDR2 is YFSETQ. This CDR3 reads CASSRRQGGLDTEAFF. CDR3 nucleotides: TGCGCCAGCAGCCGAAGACAGGGGGGGTTGGACACTGAAGCTTTCTTT.

The CDR3 protein is CASSPWGSGGAYNEQFF. The CDR3 DNA reads TGTGCCAGCAGCCCTTGGGGGAGCGGGGGGGCGTATAATGAGCAGTTCTTC. The V call is TRBV5-6, the J call TRBJ2-1; 10 bases map to TRBD2. The V gene end was trimmed by 4 bases and the J gene end by 7 bases; junction bases not matched to a gene: 14. The CDR3 is 17 residues long. CDR1 is SGHDT, CDR2 YYEEEE, per germline.

This clone was observed once. This chain connects TRBV5-5 to TRBJ2-1, with TRBD1 identical over 9 bases. Germline V gives CDR1 SGHKS, CDR2 YYEKEE (reference sequence). This CDR3 has 15 amino acids. V trimming: 1 base; J trimming: 5 bases; junction bases outside the gene matches: 4. The CDR3 sequence is CASSLRQGVNNEQFF. CDR3 bases: TGTGCCAGCAGCTTGCGACAGGGGGTAAACAATGAGCAGTTCTTC.

The genes are TRBV29-1 and TRBJ2-7, with 11 bases matching TRBD2. Losses at the gene ends were 4 bases for V and 3 bases for J; bases not matched to a gene: 8. This CDR3 contains 15 residues. Looked up from germline, CDR1 is SQVTM and CDR2 is ANQGSEA. CDR3 sequence (DNA): TGCAGCGTTGTTCCCTCGACTAGCGGGAACTACGAGCAGTACTTC. Encoded protein: CSVVPSTSGNYEQYF.

The rearrangement links TRBV28 to TRBJ2-7, with TRBD1 matching over 9 bases. V lost 9 bases, J lost 5 bases, and 5 bases stayed unmatched. Looked up from germline, CDR1 is MDHEN and CDR2 is SYDVKM. The CDR3 totals 12 residues. This chain's CDR3 is CASGQGRNEQYF. In nucleotides, the CDR3 is TGTGCCAGTGGACAGGGGCGTAACGAGCAGTACTTC.

Only a few counts were recorded for this clone. J is TRBJ2-5 and V is TRBV7-2; D might be TRBD1 (6 bases). Trimming stripped 1 base from V and 5 bases from J, with 14 bases between. Germline CDR1 reads SGHTA; CDR2 reads FQGNSA. The CDR3 extends over 15 amino acids. The CDR3 DNA is TGTGCCAGCAGCTTAGTAGTGGGGACAACGGAGACCCAGTACTTC. As protein: CASSLVVGTTETQYF.

V gene TRBV30 combines with J gene TRBJ2-3; no clear D. Trimming shortened V by 4 bases and J by 6 bases, and 8 bases separated the two germline ends. The CDR3 is 11 amino acids. From germline, CDR1 is GTSNPN and CDR2 SVGIG (reference sequence). In DNA, the CDR3 is TGTGCCTGGAACCGAGGCGATACGCAGTATTTT. This gives the protein CAWNRGDTQYF.

V is TRBV12-3 or TRBV12-4 and J is TRBJ1-1; D not resolved. The CDR3 loop spans 13 amino acids. Deletions cut 2 bases from V and 11 bases from J, with 15 bases between. In nucleotides, the CDR3 is TGTGCCAGCAGTTTAAGATCTGCCCTAGAGGCTTTCTTT. Residues: CASSLRSALEAFF.

This clone has just one count. The CDR3 bases are TGTGCCAGCAGTTCCCATTCAGATTCGAACACTGAAGCTTTCTTT. It yields the protein CASSSHSDSNTEAFF. V and J are TRBV6-5 and TRBJ1-1; D not certain. Germline CDR1 reads MNHEY; CDR2 reads SVGAGI. Trimming stripped 4 bases from V and 1 base from J, with 13 bases between. This CDR3 spans 15 amino acids.

The rearrangement uses TRBV30 and TRBJ1-2; D is ambiguous. V lost 4 bases and J 0 bases, leaving 12 bases between the germline ends. CDR3 length: 14 residues. In germline, CDR1 is GTSNPN, CDR2 SVGIG (reference sequence). CDR3 amino acids: CAWTLTTPNYGYTF. For the CDR3, the DNA is TGTGCCTGGACCCTTACAACCCCTAACTATGGCTACACCTTC.

About this clone: Additional DNA sequences in this sample encode the identical CDR3. This chain connects TRBV5-4 to TRBJ2-5, with 10 bases identical to TRBD1. The germline gives CDR1 SGHNT, CDR2 YYREEE (reference sequence). The CDR3 runs to 15 residues. V was clipped by 1 base and J by 5 bases; unmatched bases: 5. The CDR3 loop reads CASSLIGQGGETQYF. The DNA of the CDR3 is TGTGCCAGCAGCTTGATCGGACAGGGGGGGGAGACCCAGTACTTC.

The CDR3 DNA follows: TGTGCCAGCAGCTTTACCGGGACAGGGCATGAAAAACTGTTTTTT. The encoded protein is CASSFTGTGHEKLFF. The V gene is TRBV7-6, the J gene TRBJ1-4, with 9 bases identical to TRBD1. The CDR3 covers 15 residues. Germline assignment: CDR1 SGHVS and CDR2 FNYEAQ. V lost 3 bases, J lost 6 bases, and 5 bases stayed unmatched.

The chain couples TRBV23-1 to TRBJ1-4; 9 nucleotides agree with TRBD1. TRBV23-1 is an open reading frame, and its role is uncertain. The junction had 8 bases not matched to a gene; V was cut back by 6 bases and J by 3 bases. The CDR3 has 16 amino acids. The CDR3 loop reads CASRERTGGPNEKLFF. CDR3 coding DNA: TGCGCCAGCAGAGAGAGAACAGGGGGCCCTAATGAAAAACTGTTTTTT.

This chain links TRBV20-1 with TRBJ2-1; 14 bases map to TRBD2. This CDR3 has 17 amino acids. V dropped 3 bases and J dropped 5; count of bases not matched to a gene: 9. Germline loops: CDR1 DFQATT, CDR2 SNEGSKA (reference sequence). CDR3 in amino acids: CSASEGTSGSWNNEQFF. CDR3 nucleotides: TGCAGTGCTAGTGAAGGGACTAGCGGGAGCTGGAACAATGAGCAGTTCTTC.

This sequence joins TRBV2 and TRBJ2-1, with 10 bases matching TRBD2. Trimming cost V 1 base and J 9 bases; bases outside gene matches: 12. The CDR3 loop spans 17 amino acids. Germline V CDR1 and CDR2: SNHLY, FYNNEI. CDR3 region: CASSEVLLAGEFTEQFF. For the CDR3, the DNA is TGTGCCAGCAGTGAAGTGCTTCTAGCGGGAGAATTTACTGAGCAGTTCTTC.

The chain has TRBV2 and TRBJ1-5; D is uncertain. V lost 6 bases and J lost 0, with 9 bases in between. Germline CDR1 is SNHLY and CDR2 is FYNNEI. This CDR3 region has 14 residues. The CDR3 region has the DNA TGTGCCAGCAGCGTTATTAGTAGCAATCAGCCCCAGCATTTT. Amino acids: CASSVISSNQPQHF.